Each of the 21 T cell receptor beta chains below was sequenced from the same sample in a study of OX40 agonist ivuxolimab in advanced cancers. The table came from immunoSEQ multiplex PCR; TCRdb's copy has only in-frame clones and leaves some out. This sample has about 60,000 clones; under 85% occur once, and the top ten carry 2.5%. Sequences were derived from CD4+ or CD8+ T cells sorted from blood, sampled in a trial of the OX40 agonist ivuxolimab. These receptors originate from an adult with an advanced solid tumor such as melanoma, head and neck, liver or kidney cancer.

The chain has TRBV11-2 and TRBJ1-1; D is possibly TRBD1 (5 bases). Trimming left V 6 bases short and J 2 bases short, with 19 bases between. The CDR3 extends over 16 amino acids. Per germline, CDR1 SGHAT and CDR2 FQNNGV. The CDR3 is CASRRQGAFSNTEAFF. The CDR3 coding sequence is TGTGCCAGCAGGCGACAAGGGGCCTTTTCTAACACTGAAGCTTTCTTT.

This clone is a singleton in its sample. The chain joins TRBV7-8 to TRBJ1-1; D perhaps matches TRBD1 (6 bases). V was clipped by 5 bases and J by 4 bases, with 11 bases between them. Germline assignment: CDR1 SGHVS and CDR2 FQNEAQ. This CDR3 has 13 amino acids. The CDR3 sequence is CASSQGGGTEAFF. The CDR3 region has the DNA TGTGCCAGCAGCCAAGGGGGGGGCACTGAAGCTTTCTTT.

The gene calls are TRBV7-8 and TRBJ2-2, with D unclear. V was pared by 8 bases and J by 6 bases, with 16 bases between. This CDR3 spans 14 amino acids. Germline CDR1 and CDR2: SGHVS and FQNEAQ. In DNA, the CDR3 is TGTGCCAGCGCCCTTGGGGTAAACCCCGGGGAGCTGTTTTTT. Encoded protein: CASALGVNPGELFF.

The J gene is TRBJ2-1, the V gene TRBV10-2; weak D call: TRBD2 (6 bases). Germline lookup yields CDR1 WSHSY and CDR2 SAAADI. V shed 3 bases and J shed 5 bases, with 14 bases lying between them. The CDR3 runs to 15 residues. In DNA, the CDR3 is TGCGCCAGCAGTGATCGGCGGGGACCACACAATGAGCAGTTCTTC. It encodes CASSDRRGPHNEQFF.

This chain links TRBV5-6 with TRBJ1-4, with D unresolved. The germline gives CDR1 SGHDT, CDR2 YYEEEE. This CDR3 is built from 14 residues. Trimming left V 4 bases short and J 4 bases short, with 11 bases between. DNA of the CDR3: TGTGCCAGCAGCATCCGGGGTCATAATGAAAAACTGTTTTTT. This codes for CASSIRGHNEKLFF.

This clone appeared once. The chain couples TRBV11-2 to TRBJ2-4, with 8 bases identical to TRBD1. CDR3 length equals 15 residues. Germline loops: CDR1 SGHAT, CDR2 FQNNGV. The V segment lost 5 bases and the J segment 5 bases; nucleotides outside the gene matches: 8. In DNA form, the CDR3 reads TGTGCCAGCAGCGCGCAGGGGGCGCCTGAAAACATTCAGTACTTC. It is translated as CASSAQGAPENIQYF.

The chain links TRBV5-1 to TRBJ2-3; D is perhaps TRBD2 (6 bases). The germline CDR1 and CDR2 sequences are SGHRS and YFSETQ. This CDR3 contains 14 residues. Trimming took off 4 bases at V and 2 bases at J, with 11 bases between the two ends. The CDR3 DNA reads as TGCGCCAGCAGCCGGCTAGCGACCACAGATACGCAGTATTTT. Protein product: CASSRLATTDTQYF.

Only a few counts were recorded for this clone. The chain links TRBV18 to TRBJ2-3; 12 nucleotides align to TRBD2. Trimming took 4 bases from V and 0 from J; bases not matched to a gene: 14. The germline gives CDR1 KGHSH, CDR2 LQKENI. The CDR3 covers 20 residues. This CDR3 reads CASSLSSSGRAIRSTDTQYF. CDR3 DNA: TGTGCCAGCTCACTTTCGTCTAGCGGGAGGGCCATCCGAAGCACAGATACGCAGTATTTT.

The rearrangement uses TRBV27 and TRBJ1-2; 7 bases are shared with TRBD1. This CDR3 region has 13 residues. The germline V gene has CDR1 MNHEY and CDR2 SMNVEV (reference sequence). The ends lost 4 bases at V and 7 bases at J; junction bases unmatched: 6. The CDR3 reads CASSSRDSSGYTF. The CDR3 DNA reads TGTGCCAGCAGTTCCCGGGACAGCAGTGGCTACACCTTC.

V usage is TRBV21-1 and J usage is TRBJ2-1. TRBV21-1 is an annotated pseudogene. The CDR3 is 13 amino acids. The CDR3 here is CASSPRVQGEQFF. In nucleotides, the CDR3 is TGTGCCAGCAGCCCACGCGTGCAAGGTGAGCAGTTCTTC.

The CDR3 bases are TGTGCCAGCAGTGGATATCGTAGCGGGAGCGCGAACACCGGGGAGCTGTTTTTT. As protein: CASSGYRSGSANTGELFF. The chain employs TRBV25-1 and TRBJ2-2, with TRBD2 matching over 9 bases. With V trimmed by 4 bases and J by 0 bases, 9 bases remained unmatched. Germline CDR1 reads MGHDK; CDR2 reads SYGVNS. The CDR3 runs to 18 residues.

The chain has TRBV5-4 and TRBJ2-7; 13 nucleotides line up with TRBD2. Losses at the gene ends were 4 bases for V and 4 bases for J; bases not matched to a gene: 2. This CDR3 is built from 14 residues. Germline V gives CDR1 SGHNT, CDR2 YYREEE (reference sequence). In DNA form, the CDR3 reads TGTGCCAGCAGCCTGACTAGCGGGAGGTACGAGCAGTACTTC. The encoded protein is CASSLTSGRYEQYF.

This clone was seen a single time. The gene calls are TRBV10-1 and TRBJ2-5; D could derive from TRBD1 or TRBD2 (5 bases each). V was clipped by 1 base and J by 5 bases, with 11 bases between them. The V gene's germline CDR1 is WNHNN and CDR2 SYGVQD (reference sequence). The CDR3 extends over 14 amino acids. In nucleotides, the CDR3 is TGCGCCAGCAGTGAGTTACGGGGCGCGGAGACCCAGTACTTC. This codes for CASSELRGAETQYF.

This clone was found once. The CDR3 spells CASSLSGGVETQYF. CDR3 DNA sequence: TGTGCCAGCAGCTTATCGGGCGGGGTGGAGACCCAGTACTTC. V and J are TRBV7-9 and TRBJ2-5, with D possibly TRBD2 on 6 matching bases. V was trimmed by 2 bases and J by 5 bases, leaving 12 bases between them. The CDR3 runs 14 residues. Germline CDR1 is SEHNR and CDR2 is FQNEAQ (reference sequence).

This clone was seen at least ten times. The chain couples TRBV2 to TRBJ2-1; TRBD2 agrees at 7 bases. The CDR3 contains 13 residues. Germline CDR1 SNHLY, CDR2 FYNNEI. The V gene end was trimmed by 7 bases and the J gene end by 5 bases; junction bases not matched to a gene: 5. CDR3 DNA sequence: TGTGCCAGCAAGATGGGGACTAACAATGAGCAGTTCTTC. It encodes CASKMGTNNEQFF.

This clone was recorded once. V usage is TRBV6-1 and J usage is TRBJ2-7; perhaps TRBD2 as D (6 bases). Per germline, CDR1 MNHNS and CDR2 SASEGT. Trimming pared 8 bases from V and 2 bases from J, leaving 19 bases between. This CDR3 is built from 15 residues. This CDR3 reads CASSSGTSFAYEQYF. As DNA, the CDR3 is TGTGCCAGCTCGTCCGGGACTTCGTTTGCCTACGAGCAGTACTTC.

The chain links TRBV6-1 to TRBJ1-1, with D perhaps matching TRBD1 (5 bases). Germline V gene lookup returns CDR1 MNHNS and CDR2 SASEGT. Trimming shortened V by 5 bases and J by 4 bases, and 14 bases separated the two germline ends. The CDR3 is 14 residues long. The CDR3 loop is CASSPSVGGTEAFF. DNA of the CDR3: TGTGCCAGCAGTCCCTCAGTCGGGGGCACTGAAGCTTTCTTT.

This sequence joins TRBV16 and TRBJ2-7; no reliable D call. V lost 1 base to trimming and J lost 1 base, with 8 bases between them. Germline lookup yields CDR1 KGHSY and CDR2 FQNENV. The CDR3 loop spans 14 amino acids. The CDR3 nucleotides read TGTGCCAGCAGCCAATTTGACCAGTCCTACGAGCAGTACTTC. Its translation is CASSQFDQSYEQYF.

Here the CDR3 DNA reads TGTGCCAGCAACAACCCGGGAGACCCCAACAATGAGCAGTTCTTC. The encoded protein is CASNNPGDPNNEQFF. V gene TRBV25-1 combines with J gene TRBJ2-1, with a weak D call TRBD2 (6 bases). V lost 7 bases and J 5 bases, leaving 18 bases between the germline ends. The CDR3 covers 15 residues. Looked up from germline, CDR1 is MGHDK and CDR2 is SYGVNS.

The CDR3 loop is CASSPVKLAGVPLSTDTQYF. CDR3 bases: TGTGCCAGCAGCCCCGTTAAACTAGCGGGAGTCCCCCTGAGCACAGATACGCAGTATTTT. The chain is built from TRBV7-3 and TRBJ2-3; 11 bases fit TRBD2. CDR1 is SGHTA, CDR2 FQGTGA, per germline. The CDR3 contains 20 residues. V dropped 5 bases and J dropped 0; count of bases not matched to a gene: 16.

V usage is TRBV29-1 and J usage is TRBJ2-1; the match to TRBD1 covers 8 bases. Germline V gene sequence: CDR1 SQVTM, CDR2 ANQGSEA. The CDR3 totals 14 residues. Unmatched junction bases numbered 8, after V lost 7 bases and J lost 3 bases. The CDR3 DNA reads TGCAGCGGACGCCTTGGACAGGGCTACAATGAGCAGTTCTTC. Amino acids: CSGRLGQGYNEQFF.